This record looks at one TCR beta chain sequence and its context. It has no known antigen specificity. Within one base of it there is no much larger clone, and no base qualities were kept. The data derive from a study of Ad26.COV2.S vaccination and SARS-CoV-2 variants listed by TCRdb under 2021. For context, the study as a whole: Vaccine-arm donors came from COV1001, a multicentre, randomized, double-blind, placebo-controlled phase I-IIa trial of Ad26.COV2.S in healthy adults. A total of 32 samples were included in the TCR-sequenced set, comprising 19 Ad26.COV2.S vaccine recipients, 5 placebo recipients and 8 SARS-CoV-2 convalescent individuals. Investigators remained blinded to trial group allocation during experiments and outcome assessment. TCRbeta repertoire sequencing served as the tool for gauging how specific and how broad the SARS-CoV-2-reactive T cell receptors were following Ad26.COV2.S vaccination. Trial participants were randomized into five groups of five: low-dose or high-dose Ad26.COV2.S given once or twice, or placebo on both occasions. Ad26.COV2.S was given intramuscularly at 5x10^10 or 1x10^11 viral particles, as a single shot or as two shots 56 days apart.

The immunoSEQ Assay was the method used to sequence TCRbeta CDR3 regions. After extraction, genomic DNA underwent amplification by bias-controlled multiplex PCR, followed by high-throughput sequencing. On the authors' methods: Collapsing and filtering of sequences were performed to quantify the absolute abundance of each unique TCRbeta CDR3 region. T cell fraction was estimated by normalizing TCRbeta template counts to usable DNA, which was measured by amplifying reference genes present in all nucleated cells. Repertoire TCRs were annotated as SARS-CoV-2-specific by exact matching of V gene, CDR3 amino acid sequence and J gene to a known reactive TCR set. The reference SARS-CoV-2 TCR set came from MIRA and was filtered for enrichment in COVID-19-positive ImmuneCODE repertoires, removing public or cross-reactive TCRs. Using the MIRA antigens, annotated TCRs were further analysed by specific ORF or by position within an ORF. Breadth was defined as annotated unique rearrangements over total unique productive rearrangements; depth was the summed frequency of those rearrangements. Two-sided Wilcoxon rank-sum tests were applied when comparing TCR breadth between groups. Here the immuneACCESS table is served through TCRdb, limited to in-frame sequences with V and J called. Missing clones are a known gap in these copies; in checked studies unresolved V genes cover under half, and the rest lacks a known reason. V and J calls plus clone size are reproduced from that table; the DNA served to infer D and trimming. For this sample the table gives about 440,000 clones, of which around 88% were detected only once. 9.5% to 15% of the sample is in the top ten clones.

Overall study results and their limits: Spike-specific TCR breadth was higher in Ad26.COV2.S recipients than in placebo recipients (P = 0.0014). After vaccination, substantial breadth of spike-specific CD8+ and CD4+ T cell responses was reported. Comparable non-spike TCR breadth was observed between vaccine and placebo recipients, consistent with only spike being contained in the vaccine. According to the authors, total T cell responses may have been underestimated by the TCR breadth and depth analyses. The study was not powered for comparison of responses between vaccine doses or regimens.

The sample's treatment or condition label, decoded: 15 to 20 received Ad26.COV2.S at low or high dose, single or two shots; 5 received placebo; per-sample allocation not given. For vaccine and placebo recipients, repertoires were sequenced using samples collected on day 63 after the first injection. Cohort 1b enrolled about 25 adults aged 18-55 years at a single site in Boston, USA, between 29 July and 7 August 2020. Ad26.COV2.S was a replication-incompetent adenovirus type 26 vector that expressed a prefusion-stabilized SARS-CoV-2 spike protein derived from the original Wuhan strain. The receptor's source is a person aged 18-65 years who received the Ad26.COV2.S COVID-19 vaccine or a placebo. This material consisted of peripheral blood, taken in a trial of Ad26.COV2.S vaccine versus placebo.

Here is the DNA: TGTGCCAGCACCACCCGGGGTCACACAGATACGCAGTATTTT. This encodes CASTTRGHTDTQYF. The rearranged chain carries TRBV6-6 and TRBJ2-3; the D gene is perhaps TRBD2, from 5 matching bases. Based on the germline V gene (reference sequence), the CDR1 and CDR2 sequences are MNHNY and SVGAGI. Taken from cysteine to phenylalanine, the CDR3 has 14 residues. CDR3 DNA only is kept here, 42 bases in frame from base 1. V is cut by 7 bases and J by 2 bases, and the space between the germline ends is 13 bases.